The text below deals with one T cell receptor beta chain. Trimming removed 0 bases at V and 2 bases at J, with 14 bases between. There are 16 residues in the CDR3. Germline values: CDR1 SGHNT, CDR2 YYREEE (reference sequence). Using immunoSEQ multiplex PCR, the repertoire was profiled, and TCRdb retains in-frame clones only, with some absent. Here the sample spans tens of thousands of clones, 88% being singletons. This entry is derived from a study of blood T cell repertoires in COVID-19. Study overall: Whether acute or convalescent, the COVID-19 samples came from the United States, Italy and Spain. Nucleic acid was either cDNA or gDNA, and it came from T cells, B-cell-depleted T cells, or PBMCs.

The clonotype was recovered from a human donor in a cohort sampled during active COVID-19. This chain connects TRBV5-4 to TRBJ2-5; the D gene is possibly TRBD2 (6 bases). The sample taken for sequencing was peripheral blood. CDR3: CASSLVEGLRQETQYF. CDR3 coding DNA: TGTGCCAGCAGCTTGGTCGAGGGACTCCGACAAGAGACCCAGTACTTC.